The source of this T cell receptor (beta chain) is a study of T cell repertoires in cytomegalovirus infection. The study's findings and limits: The ex vivo response was dominated by HLA-C-restricted CMV-specific TCR beta clonotypes.

The V gene lost 9 bases and the J gene lost 7 bases, with 13 bases spanning the gap. Germline CDR1 SGHTA, CDR2 FQGNSA. The CDR3 length is 12 residues. This clonotype was seen a few times. The antigen remains undetermined. TCRdb reanalysed the reads using MiXCR and keeps one entry per CDR3 protein. Among around 55,000 distinct CDR3 sequences listed, around 20% were seen once. The chain couples TRBV7-2 to TRBJ2-1, with D unclear. The sequence was collected from a human donor in good health (CMV status not recorded). Some clones in this sample may be carry-over from other donors' samples. The sequencing used CD8+ T cells from cultured PBMCs, collected from culture after CMV antigen stimulation. The CDR3 region has the DNA TGTGCCAGTAGGGCATTGGGTAATGAGCAGTTCTTC. Translation: CASRALGNEQFF.